A selection of T cell receptor beta chains follows, all from one sample in a study of OX40 agonist ivuxolimab in advanced cancers. Some clones are missing from TCRdb's copy, which holds only in-frame ones; the method was immunoSEQ multiplex PCR. Seen here are fewer than 50,000 clones, around three quarters observed once, and the top ten hold approximately 13%. This sample comprised CD4+ or CD8+ T cells sorted from blood, obtained in a trial of the OX40 agonist ivuxolimab. These receptors were obtained from an adult with an advanced solid tumor such as melanoma, head and neck, liver or kidney cancer. Both conserved end residues are part of each CDR3. The D gene is left open where the match is weak. Clone size is not always given. Where it is, it says once, few, many or a class for expanded clones.

d_gene	v_gene	abundance	j_gene	CDR3nt	CDR3aa
.	TRBV28	.	TRBJ1-5	TGTGCCAGCAGCCGGACGGAGCGGAATCAGCCCCAGCATTTT	CASSRTERNQPQHF
TRBD1	TRBV4-3	once	TRBJ2-1	TGCGCCAGCAGCCGCGACAGGGGGACCTACAATGAGCAGTTCTTC	CASSRDRGTYNEQFF
.	TRBV18	.	TRBJ2-2	TGTGCCAGCTCACCACCGGGGGGGCCCGGCACCGGGGAGCTGTTTTTT	CASSPPGGPGTGELFF
TRBD1	TRBV10-1	.	TRBJ2-5	TGCGCCAGCAGTGCGATGACAGGGCTCCAAGAGACCCAGTACTTC	CASSAMTGLQETQYF
TRBD1	TRBV7-9	medium-sized	TRBJ2-7	TGTGCCAGCAGCAAAAGCGACAGGGCCGACGAGCAGTACTTC	CASSKSDRADEQYF
.	TRBV19	once	TRBJ2-7	TGTGCCAGTAGTATGGCATCGGCCTACGAGCAGTACTTC	CASSMASAYEQYF
.	TRBV10-3	.	TRBJ1-1	TGTGCCATCACCAGCGGGGGGGCTGTGAACACTGAAGCTTTCTTT	CAITSGGAVNTEAFF
.	TRBV5-1	.	TRBJ2-5	TGCGCCAGCAGCCGCCGGGACATTCAAGAGACCCAGTACTTC	CASSRRDIQETQYF
.	TRBV5-1	.	TRBJ2-2	TGCGCCAGCAGCTTCAGGGATACCGGGGAGCTGTTTTTT	CASSFRDTGELFF
.	TRBV6-5	.	TRBJ2-2	TGTGCCAGCAGTTACCCCCGGGGGTTAATCGCCGGGGAGCTGTTTTTT	CASSYPRGLIAGELFF
.	TRBV4-1	once	TRBJ1-5	TGCGCCAGCAGCGACACAGGGTTCAATCAGCCCCAGCATTTT	CASSDTGFNQPQHF
.	TRBV4-1	.	TRBJ1-2	TGCGCCAGCAGCCAAGATAGCCCCTTAAACTATGGCTACACCTTC	CASSQDSPLNYGYTF
.	TRBV6-5	once	TRBJ2-1	TGTGCCAGCAGTTACATGTATGAGCAGTTCTTC	CASSYMYEQFF
TRBD2	TRBV23-1	.	TRBJ2-7	TGCGCCAGCAGTCAACGTATTTGCAGGACTAGAAGGTCCTACGAGCAGTACTTC	CASSQRICRTRRSYEQYF
TRBD2	TRBV11-3	.	TRBJ2-1	TGTGCCAGCAGCCCCGGGACTAGCGGGGCCCTCTCCTACAATGAGCAGTTCTTC	CASSPGTSGALSYNEQFF
.	TRBV2	.	TRBJ2-5	TGTGCCAGCAAAAGGAAGCGGGACATACAAGAGACCCAGTACTTC	CASKRKRDIQETQYF
.	TRBV30	few	TRBJ1-1	TGTGCCTGGAGTGCGACACTTATGAACACTGAAGCTTTCTTT	CAWSATLMNTEAFF
.	TRBV19	.	TRBJ2-2	TGTGCCAGTAATAACCCGGGCGACCGACCCGGGGAGCTGTTTTTT	CASNNPGDRPGELFF
TRBD2	TRBV7-3	.	TRBJ2-2	TGTGCCAGCAGCTTATTAGCGGGAGGGAACACCGGGGAGCTGTTTTTT	CASSLLAGGNTGELFF
TRBD1	TRBV6-1	.	TRBJ1-2	TGTGCCAGCAGTGAGTACAGGGGGTATGGCTACACCTTC	CASSEYRGYGYTF
.	TRBV30	.	TRBJ2-2	TGTGCCTGGTCGGACGGAAACACCGGGGAGCTGTTTTTT	CAWSDGNTGELFF
.	TRBV10-3	.	TRBJ2-1	TGTGCCATCAGGGAGGGGGGGAATGAGCAGTTCTTC	CAIREGGNEQFF
TRBD1	TRBV5-1	.	TRBJ1-1	TGCGCCAGCAGGACAGGGGGCGCCAAGGGAACTGAAGCTTTCTTT	CASRTGGAKGTEAFF
TRBD2	TRBV5-1	.	TRBJ2-3	TGCGCCAGCAGCTATTGGGGGCTAGCGGGAGTAGATACGCAGTATTTT	CASSYWGLAGVDTQYF
.	TRBV11-2	.	TRBJ2-7	TGTGCCAGCAGCTTAGTAGGGGCTGACTACGAGCAGTACTTC	CASSLVGADYEQYF
.	TRBV19	.	TRBJ2-4	TGTGCCAGTAGCAGGGACATTGAGTACATTCAGTACTTC	CASSRDIEYIQYF
TRBD2	TRBV7-6	.	TRBJ2-1	TGTGCCAGCAGCCCAACTAGCGGGAGGAAAAGCTCCTACAATGAGCAGTTCTTC	CASSPTSGRKSSYNEQFF
.	TRBV6-5	once	TRBJ1-1	TGTGCCAGCAGTTACTTGGGATTGAACACTGAAGCTTTCTTT	CASSYLGLNTEAFF
TRBD2	TRBV6-5	.	TRBJ2-7	TGTGCCAGCAGAACCGGGACTAGCGCTTTGTGGGAGCAGTACTTC	CASRTGTSALWEQYF
.	TRBV10-3	.	TRBJ2-3	TGTGCCATCAGTGAGTCTGGGAGCCGCACAGATACGCAGTATTTT	CAISESGSRTDTQYF
.	TRBV5-6	.	TRBJ1-2	TGTGCCAGCAGCTCCCCTCAGACAAAGAACAACTATGGCTACACCTTC	CASSSPQTKNNYGYTF
.	TRBV20-1	once	TRBJ1-2	TGCAGTAATTCAGGGAACTATGGCTACACCTTC	CSNSGNYGYTF
.	TRBV27	.	TRBJ1-1	TGTGCCAGCAGTTTGGGGGGTATGAACACTGAAGCTTTCTTT	CASSLGGMNTEAFF
.	TRBV2	.	TRBJ1-3	TGTGCCAGCAGTGAATTTCTACTAGGTTCTGGAAACACCATATATTTT	CASSEFLLGSGNTIYF
.	TRBV27	.	TRBJ2-1	TGTGCCAGCAGTCCCAGGCGAGCGATAAACAATGAGCAGTTCTTC	CASSPRRAINNEQFF
TRBD2	TRBV6-5	.	TRBJ2-7	TGTGCCAGCAGAAAGGGGACTAGCGGTACCTACGAGCAGTACTTC	CASRKGTSGTYEQYF
.	TRBV6-5	.	TRBJ1-3	TGTGCCAGCAGATCCTCGACAATTTCTGGAAACACCATATATTTT	CASRSSTISGNTIYF
.	TRBV6-1	.	TRBJ1-2	TGTGCCAGCAGTGAATCTAGCGGCGGCAACTATGGCTACACCTTC	CASSESSGGNYGYTF
.	TRBV2	once	TRBJ2-7	TGTGCCAGCAGCTCTGGCGTGGGCTCCTACGAGCAGTACTTC	CASSSGVGSYEQYF
.	TRBV5-1	.	TRBJ2-2	TGCGCCAGCAGCCTGGACATCCCTGGGACCGGGGAGCTGTTTTTT	CASSLDIPGTGELFF
TRBD2	TRBV5-4	.	TRBJ2-1	TGTGCCAGCAGCGGGGACTTAGCGGGATATAATGAGCAGTTCTTC	CASSGDLAGYNEQFF
.	TRBV28	.	TRBJ1-2	TGTGCCAGCAGTCCTTCGGGGGGGCTCAACTATGGCTACACCTTC	CASSPSGGLNYGYTF
TRBD2	TRBV7-2	.	TRBJ2-2	TGTGCCAGCAGCTTAACTAGCGGGAGTCGAACCGGGGAGCTGTTTTTT	CASSLTSGSRTGELFF
.	TRBV18	.	TRBJ2-3	TGTGCCAGCTCACCAGTCCAGGGGACAGATACGCAGTATTTT	CASSPVQGTDTQYF
TRBD1	TRBV7-9	.	TRBJ1-2	TGTGCCAGCAGCTCTCCCGGGACAGGGGTCTACGGCTACACCTTC	CASSSPGTGVYGYTF
.	TRBV7-9	few	TRBJ1-1	TGTGCCAGCAGCCCGGACGGGCGCACTGAAGCTTTCTTT	CASSPDGRTEAFF
TRBD1	TRBV5-1	.	TRBJ1-4	TGCGCCAGCAGGGTTGAGGGGGCTTCTAATGAAAAACTGTTTTTT	CASRVEGASNEKLFF
TRBD1	TRBV7-9	few	TRBJ2-5	TGTGCCAGCAGCCCGCGAGGGGGCGCCCAAGAGACCCAGTACTTC	CASSPRGGAQETQYF
TRBD2	TRBV7-6	.	TRBJ2-5	TGTGCCAGCAGCTTAGCGGGACTAGCGGGAGGTGAGACCCAGTACTTC	CASSLAGLAGGETQYF
TRBD2	TRBV5-1	.	TRBJ2-1	TGCGCCAGCAGCTCGGGAGGCGGGTCCTACAATGAGCAGTTCTTC	CASSSGGGSYNEQFF